These T cell receptor beta chains were read from a single sample in a study. TCRdb processed the 5' RACE reads anew with MiXCR; each CDR3 protein has one entry. The repertoire holds approximately 7,000 distinct CDR3 sequences, with over 70% as singletons. Sample: tumor-infiltrating Tregs sorted from the breast tumor. The source is a female donor with breast cancer. Each CDR3 is given with its conserved first and last residue. D genes are given only for firm matches. Only some rows state a clone size, as once, few, many or a class for expanded clones.

J: TRBJ2-7
V: TRBV7-6
D: TRBD2
size: NA
DNA: TGTGCCAGCAGCCGGGAGGGGAAAACCTACGAGCAGTACTTC
CDR3: CASSREGKTYEQYF

J: TRBJ2-3
V: TRBV12-3/TRBV12-4
D: TRBD2
size: NA
DNA: TGTGCCAGCACTCTAAGGACTAGCGGCCGCCGGGATACGCAGTATTTT
CDR3: CASTLRTSGRRDTQYF

J: TRBJ1-1
V: TRBV7-3
D: NA
size: NA
DNA: TGTGCCAGCAGCTTAACGTATCGGGGAAGATCGAGTGAAGCTTTCTTT
CDR3: CASSLTYRGRSSEAFF

J: TRBJ2-7
V: TRBV20-1
D: TRBD2
size: NA
DNA: TGCAGTGCTAGAGAGCTCCTAGCGGGAGCCTACGAGCAGTACTTC
CDR3: CSARELLAGAYEQYF

J: TRBJ1-1
V: TRBV14
D: NA
size: NA
DNA: TGTGCCAGCAGCCAATGGGGCAGAGTGAACACTGAAGCTTTCTTT
CDR3: CASSQWGRVNTEAFF

J: TRBJ2-7
V: TRBV5-1
D: NA
size: NA
DNA: TGCGCCAGCAGGACCGGGACAACGTCCTACGAGCAGTACTTC
CDR3: CASRTGTTSYEQYF

J: TRBJ1-1
V: TRBV5-1
D: NA
size: few
DNA: TGCGCCAGCAGCTTGGGGGGCAGGCCCGAAGCTTTCTTT
CDR3: CASSLGGRPEAFF

J: TRBJ2-5
V: TRBV3-1
D: TRBD1
size: medium-sized
DNA: TGTGCCAGCAGCCACCCCGTCGGACAGGTAGAGACCCAGTACTTC
CDR3: CASSHPVGQVETQYF

J: TRBJ1-1
V: TRBV5-1
D: NA
size: NA
DNA: TGCGCCAGCAGCCCGGGGAGCCTCCAGAACACTGAAGCTTTCTTT
CDR3: CASSPGSLQNTEAFF

J: TRBJ2-7
V: TRBV27
D: NA
size: once
DNA: TGTGCCAGCAGTTTAAGCTTCTTATCCTACGAGCAGTACTTC
CDR3: CASSLSFLSYEQYF

J: TRBJ2-7
V: TRBV27
D: TRBD1
size: NA
DNA: TGTGCCAGCGCGGGACAGGGGTTTGGGATGGGCGAGCAGTACTTC
CDR3: CASAGQGFGMGEQYF

J: TRBJ1-1
V: TRBV15
D: NA
size: NA
DNA: TGTGCCACCAGCAGAGATCTGACAGCCGAAGCTTTCTTT
CDR3: CATSRDLTAEAFF

J: TRBJ2-1
V: TRBV6-5
D: TRBD2
size: NA
DNA: TGTGCCAGCAGTCACGGACTAGCGGGAGGATCTATTAACAATGAGCAGTTCTTC
CDR3: CASSHGLAGGSINNEQFF

J: TRBJ1-1
V: TRBV5-4
D: TRBD1
size: NA
DNA: TGTGCCAGCAAGACGCAGGGGGCAGGGAACACTGAAGCTTTCTTT
CDR3: CASKTQGAGNTEAFF

J: TRBJ2-4
V: TRBV3-1
D: TRBD1
size: NA
DNA: TGTGCCAGCAGGGAAGGGGGCGGAAACATTCAGTACTTC
CDR3: CASREGGGNIQYF

J: TRBJ2-5
V: TRBV3-1
D: NA
size: NA
DNA: TGTGCCAGCAGCCAAGAAGGAGAGCAGCCGGGGGAGACCCAGTACTTC
CDR3: CASSQEGEQPGETQYF

J: TRBJ2-1
V: TRBV27
D: TRBD1
size: NA
DNA: TGTGCCAGCAGTTTAGACAGGGTGGGCCGGCTAGGGCAGTTCTTC
CDR3: CASSLDRVGRLGQFF

J: TRBJ2-5
V: TRBV5-4
D: NA
size: NA
DNA: TGTGCCAGCAGCCACGGGATAGCGGAGCTACAAGAGACCCAGTACTTC
CDR3: CASSHGIAELQETQYF

J: TRBJ2-7
V: TRBV6-1
D: NA
size: NA
DNA: TGTGCCAGCAGCCAAGAGAGGGGGTACGAGCAGTACTTC
CDR3: CASSQERGYEQYF

J: TRBJ2-5
V: TRBV5-1
D: NA
size: NA
DNA: TGCGCCAGCAGCTTGGTAGTAGCCGAAGAGACCCAGTACTTC
CDR3: CASSLVVAEETQYF

J: TRBJ1-5
V: TRBV6-1
D: NA
size: NA
DNA: TGTGCCAGCAGTGAAGCTAGGGGCAGGGGAGTTAGAGGTAATCAGCCCCAGCATTTT
CDR3: CASSEARGRGVRGNQPQHF

J: TRBJ2-7
V: TRBV28
D: TRBD2
size: few
DNA: TGTGCCAGCAGCCCTACTAGCGGGAGGTTCGAGCAGTACTTC
CDR3: CASSPTSGRFEQYF

J: TRBJ2-1
V: TRBV12-3/TRBV12-4
D: NA
size: NA
DNA: TGTGCCAGCACTCCAGACCCCTCCTACAATGAGCAGTTCTTC
CDR3: CASTPDPSYNEQFF

J: TRBJ2-7
V: TRBV10-3
D: NA
size: NA
DNA: TGTGCCATCAGTGAAACTCCTCAGACCTACGAGCAGTACTTC
CDR3: CAISETPQTYEQYF

J: TRBJ2-5
V: TRBV12-3/TRBV12-4
D: TRBD2
size: few
DNA: TGTGCCAGCAGTTTGGGACTAGCGGGAAAAGAGACCCAGTACTTC
CDR3: CASSLGLAGKETQYF

J: TRBJ2-2
V: TRBV12-3/TRBV12-4
D: NA
size: medium-sized
DNA: TGTGCCAGCAGTTTTACCGGGGAGCTGTTTTTT
CDR3: CASSFTGELFF

J: TRBJ2-3
V: TRBV20-1
D: NA
size: NA
DNA: TGCAGTGCTAGACTAACCGGGGGAGCGGAAGATACGCAGTATTTT
CDR3: CSARLTGGAEDTQYF